This TCR beta chain was recorded in a study of blood T cell repertoires in COVID-19. In the source study's methods: Estimation of nucleated cell counts was performed using reference gene primer amplification. The repertoire was sequenced with immunoSEQ multiplex PCR; TCRdb's copy has only in-frame clones and lacks some. The V and J calls and the clone size are those of that table, but D and trimming were determined from the DNA. The repertoire holds about 300,000 clones, with around 84% as singletons. The CDR3 is 16 residues long. Germline lookup yields CDR1 SGHVS and CDR2 FQNEAQ. The V segment lost 5 bases and the J segment 4 bases; nucleotides outside the gene matches: 7.

This TCR came from a woman in her 30s who had been exposed to COVID-19. The material sequenced was PBMCs or T cells enriched from blood (not recorded which). The chain combines TRBV7-8 with TRBJ2-1; 11 bases align to TRBD1. As DNA, the CDR3 is TGTGCCAGCAGCCCTGGACAGGGGGCGAGGTACAATGAGCAGTTCTTC. Its translation: CASSPGQGARYNEQFF.